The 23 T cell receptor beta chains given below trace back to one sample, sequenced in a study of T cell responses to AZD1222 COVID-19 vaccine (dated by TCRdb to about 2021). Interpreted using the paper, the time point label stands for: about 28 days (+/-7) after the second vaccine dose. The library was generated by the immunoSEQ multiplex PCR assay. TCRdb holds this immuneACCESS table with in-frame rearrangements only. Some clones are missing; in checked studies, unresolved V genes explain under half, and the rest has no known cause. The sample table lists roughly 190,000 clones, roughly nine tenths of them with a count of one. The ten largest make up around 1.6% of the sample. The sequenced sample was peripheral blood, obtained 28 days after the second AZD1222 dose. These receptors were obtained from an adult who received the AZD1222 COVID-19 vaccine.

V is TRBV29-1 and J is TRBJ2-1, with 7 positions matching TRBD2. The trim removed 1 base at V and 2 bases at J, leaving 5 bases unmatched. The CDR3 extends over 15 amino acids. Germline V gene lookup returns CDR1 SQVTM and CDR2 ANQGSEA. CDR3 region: CSVEGLAEAYNEQFF. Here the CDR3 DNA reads TGCAGCGTTGAAGGGCTAGCGGAAGCCTACAATGAGCAGTTCTTC.

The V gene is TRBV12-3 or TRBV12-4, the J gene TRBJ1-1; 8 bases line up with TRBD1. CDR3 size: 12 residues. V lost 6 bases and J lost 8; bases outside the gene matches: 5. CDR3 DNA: TGTGCCAGCAGAGCAGGGGGCAGAGAAGCTTTCTTT. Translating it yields CASRAGGREAFF.

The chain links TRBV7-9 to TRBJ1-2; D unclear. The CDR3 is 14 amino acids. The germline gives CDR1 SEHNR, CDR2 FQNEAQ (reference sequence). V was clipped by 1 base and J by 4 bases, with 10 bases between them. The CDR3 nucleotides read TGTGCCAGCAGCTTAGGGCAGATTCTCTATGGCTACACCTTC. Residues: CASSLGQILYGYTF.

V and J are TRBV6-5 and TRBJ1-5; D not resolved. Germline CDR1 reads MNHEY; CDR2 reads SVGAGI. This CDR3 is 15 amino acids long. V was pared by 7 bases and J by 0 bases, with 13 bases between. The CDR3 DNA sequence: TGTGCCAGCAAGGATAGGGCATATAGCAATCAGCCCCAGCATTTT. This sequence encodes CASKDRAYSNQPQHF.

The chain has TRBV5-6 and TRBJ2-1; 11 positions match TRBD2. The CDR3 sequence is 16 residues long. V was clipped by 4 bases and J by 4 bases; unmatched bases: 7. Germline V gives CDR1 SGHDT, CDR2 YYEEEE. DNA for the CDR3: TGTGCCAGCAGCCTGCTTACTAGCGGGGGTTACAATGAGCAGTTCTTC. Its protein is CASSLLTSGGYNEQFF.

CDR3 sequence reads: CASSVDPTNEKLFF. The CDR3 coding sequence is TGTGCCAGCAGCGTAGACCCAACTAATGAAAAACTGTTTTTT. The chain employs TRBV9 and TRBJ1-4, with D unresolved. V was shortened by 0 bases and J by 0 bases, with 3 bases between the two germline ends. Germline values: CDR1 SGDLS, CDR2 YYNGEE. The CDR3 consists of 14 residues.

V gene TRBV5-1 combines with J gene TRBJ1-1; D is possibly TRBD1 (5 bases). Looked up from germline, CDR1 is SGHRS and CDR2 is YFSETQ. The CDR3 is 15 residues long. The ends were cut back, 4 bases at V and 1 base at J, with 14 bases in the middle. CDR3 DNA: TGCGCCAGCAGCCCCTTGGGCAGGGAGAACACTGAAGCTTTCTTT. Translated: CASSPLGRENTEAFF.

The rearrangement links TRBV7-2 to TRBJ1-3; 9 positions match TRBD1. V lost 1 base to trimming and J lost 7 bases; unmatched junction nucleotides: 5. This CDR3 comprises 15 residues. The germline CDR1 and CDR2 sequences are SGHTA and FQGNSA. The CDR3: CASSLVRDRDNTIYF. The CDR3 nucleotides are TGTGCCAGCAGCTTAGTCCGGGACAGGGATAACACCATATATTTT.

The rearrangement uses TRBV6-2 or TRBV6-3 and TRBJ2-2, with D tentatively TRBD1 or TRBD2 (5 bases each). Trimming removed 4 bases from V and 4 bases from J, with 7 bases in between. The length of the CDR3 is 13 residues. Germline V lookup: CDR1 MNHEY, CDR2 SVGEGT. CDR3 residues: CASSWGTTGELFF. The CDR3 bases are TGTGCCAGCAGTTGGGGGACCACCGGGGAGCTGTTTTTT.

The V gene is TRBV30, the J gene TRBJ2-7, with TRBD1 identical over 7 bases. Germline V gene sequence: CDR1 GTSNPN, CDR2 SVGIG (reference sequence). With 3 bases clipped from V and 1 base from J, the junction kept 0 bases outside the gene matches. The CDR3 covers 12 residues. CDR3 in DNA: TGTGCCTGGAGACAGGGGTCCTACGAGCAGTACTTC. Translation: CAWRQGSYEQYF. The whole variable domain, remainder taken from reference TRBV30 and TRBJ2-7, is SQTIHQWPATLVQPVGSPLSLECTVEGTSNPNLYWYRQAAGRGLQLLFYSVGIGQISSEVPQNLSASRPQDRQFILSSKKLLLSDSGFYLCAWRQGSYEQYFGPGTRLTVT.

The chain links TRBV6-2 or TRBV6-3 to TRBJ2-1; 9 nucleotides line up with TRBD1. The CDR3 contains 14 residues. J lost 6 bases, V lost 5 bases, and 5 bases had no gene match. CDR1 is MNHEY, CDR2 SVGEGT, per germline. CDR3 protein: CASSGQGLVNEQFF. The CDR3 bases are TGTGCCAGCAGTGGACAGGGGTTAGTCAATGAGCAGTTCTTC.

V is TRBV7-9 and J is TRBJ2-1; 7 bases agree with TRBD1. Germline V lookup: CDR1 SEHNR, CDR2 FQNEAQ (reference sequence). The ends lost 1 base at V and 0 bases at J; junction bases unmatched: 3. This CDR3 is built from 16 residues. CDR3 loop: CASSLGYRGSYNEQFF. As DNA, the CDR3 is TGTGCCAGCAGCTTAGGATACAGGGGCTCCTACAATGAGCAGTTCTTC.

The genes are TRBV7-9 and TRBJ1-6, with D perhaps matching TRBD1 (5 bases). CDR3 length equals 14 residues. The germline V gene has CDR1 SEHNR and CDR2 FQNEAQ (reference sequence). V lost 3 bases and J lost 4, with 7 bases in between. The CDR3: CASSLGGYNSPLHF. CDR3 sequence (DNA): TGTGCCAGCAGCTTGGGGGGGTATAATTCACCCCTCCACTTT.

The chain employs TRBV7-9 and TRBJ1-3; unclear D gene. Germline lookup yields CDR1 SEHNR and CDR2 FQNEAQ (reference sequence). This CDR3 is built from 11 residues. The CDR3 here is CGGGTGNTIYF. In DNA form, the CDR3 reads TGTGGTGGAGGGACTGGAAACACCATATATTTT.

The CDR3 nucleotides are TGTGCCAGCAGCGTAGGAGGTAGCGGGCCTCCATCGAACGAGCAGTACTTC. The encoded protein is CASSVGGSGPPSNEQYF. The rearrangement joins TRBV9 to TRBJ2-7; 7 bases agree with TRBD2. CDR1 is SGDLS and CDR2 is YYNGEE in the germline V gene. The CDR3 has 17 residues. J lost 5 bases, V lost 0 bases, and 14 bases had no gene match.

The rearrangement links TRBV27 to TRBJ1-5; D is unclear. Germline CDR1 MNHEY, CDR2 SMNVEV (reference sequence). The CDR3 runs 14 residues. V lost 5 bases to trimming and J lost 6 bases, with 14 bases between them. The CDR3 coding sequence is TGTGCCAGCAGTCCGATAGGGTCCGTTCAGCCCCAGCATTTT. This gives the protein CASSPIGSVQPQHF.

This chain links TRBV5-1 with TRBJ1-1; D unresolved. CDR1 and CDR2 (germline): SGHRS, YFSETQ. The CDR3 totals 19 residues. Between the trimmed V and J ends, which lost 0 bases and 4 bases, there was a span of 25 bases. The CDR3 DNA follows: TGCGCCAGCAGCTTGGGCCGGAGGAACGAAAGAAGCCTTACCACTGAAGCTTTCTTT. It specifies CASSLGRRNERSLTTEAFF.

The CDR3 coding sequence is TGTGCCTGGAGTGCCGGGGCTAGCGGGTTAGAGACCCAGTACTTC. Its translation: CAWSAGASGLETQYF. The chain joins TRBV30 to TRBJ2-5, with 8 positions matching TRBD2. V trimming: 1 base; J trimming: 4 bases; junction bases outside the gene matches: 8. The CDR3 contains 15 residues. The germline V gene encodes CDR1 GTSNPN and CDR2 SVGIG (reference sequence).

The CDR3, as DNA: TGCGCCAGCAGCCCGCGGACAGGGGGTCTCGCGCAGTATTTT. Translation gives CASSPRTGGLAQYF. The genes are TRBV5-1 and TRBJ2-3; TRBD1 matches at 10 bases. The V gene end was trimmed by 4 bases and the J gene end by 10 bases; junction bases not matched to a gene: 9. Germline loops: CDR1 SGHRS, CDR2 YFSETQ. The CDR3 is 14 amino acids.

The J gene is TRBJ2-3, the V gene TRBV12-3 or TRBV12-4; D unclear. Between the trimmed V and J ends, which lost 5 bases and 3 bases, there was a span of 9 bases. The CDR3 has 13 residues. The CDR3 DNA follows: TGTGCCAGCAGTCTCGGACGGACAGATACGCAGTATTTT. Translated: CASSLGRTDTQYF.

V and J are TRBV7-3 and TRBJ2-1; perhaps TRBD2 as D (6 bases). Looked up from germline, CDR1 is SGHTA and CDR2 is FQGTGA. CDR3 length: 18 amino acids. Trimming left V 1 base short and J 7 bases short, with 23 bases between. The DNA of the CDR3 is TGTGCCAGCAGCTTAATGGAGGGCAGGGACTTACATAAGAATGAGCAGTTCTTC. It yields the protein CASSLMEGRDLHKNEQFF.

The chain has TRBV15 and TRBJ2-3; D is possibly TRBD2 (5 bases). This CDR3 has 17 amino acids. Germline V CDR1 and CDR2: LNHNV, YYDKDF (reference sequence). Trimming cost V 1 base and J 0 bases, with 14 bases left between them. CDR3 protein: CATSRAGSAASTDTQYF. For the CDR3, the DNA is TGTGCCACCAGCAGAGCGGGATCTGCTGCTAGCACAGATACGCAGTATTTT. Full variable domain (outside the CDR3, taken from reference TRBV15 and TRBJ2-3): DAMVIQNPRYQVTQFGKPVTLSCSQTLNHNVMYWYQQKSSQAPKLLFHYYDKDFNNEADTPDNFQSRRPNTSFCFLDIRSPGLGDTAMYLCATSRAGSAASTDTQYFGPGTRLTVL.

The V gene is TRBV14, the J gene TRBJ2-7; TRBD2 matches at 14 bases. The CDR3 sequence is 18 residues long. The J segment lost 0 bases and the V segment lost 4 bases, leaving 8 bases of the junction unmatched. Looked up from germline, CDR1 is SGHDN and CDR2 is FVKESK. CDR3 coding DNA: TGTGCCAGCAGCCCTCGAGGACTAGCGGGGGGAATCTCCTACGAGCAGTACTTC. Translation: CASSPRGLAGGISYEQYF.